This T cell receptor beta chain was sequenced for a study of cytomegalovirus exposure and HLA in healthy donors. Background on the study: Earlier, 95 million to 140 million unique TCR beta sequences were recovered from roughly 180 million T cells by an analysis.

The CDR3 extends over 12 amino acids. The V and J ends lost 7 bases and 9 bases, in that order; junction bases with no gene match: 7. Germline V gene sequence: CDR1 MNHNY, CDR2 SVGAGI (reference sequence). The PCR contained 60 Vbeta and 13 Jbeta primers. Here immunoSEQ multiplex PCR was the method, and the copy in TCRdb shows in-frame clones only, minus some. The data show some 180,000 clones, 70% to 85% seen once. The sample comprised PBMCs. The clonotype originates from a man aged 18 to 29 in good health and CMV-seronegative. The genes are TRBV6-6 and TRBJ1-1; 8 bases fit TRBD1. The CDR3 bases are TGTGCCAGCAACAGACAGGGGAGGAAAGCTTTCTTT. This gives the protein CASNRQGRKAFF.